The 25 T cell receptor beta chains reported below all come from one sample, sequenced in a study of identical twins. TCRdb itself ran the 5' RACE reads through MiXCR, one entry per CDR3 protein. The table shows 200,000 to 250,000 distinct CDR3 sequences, with around 8% occurring only once. These data also featured in a second study, about yellow fever vaccine responses in identical twins.

The sample consisted of memory (CD45RO+) T cells sorted from blood. The receptors were sampled from a woman aged 18 to 35 in good health.

This clonotype has just a few counts. CDR3 DNA sequence: TGTGCCAGCACCAAGCCCAAAGGAGAGACCCAGTACTTC. Residues: CASTKPKGETQYF. This chain uses TRBV28 with TRBJ2-5, with D uncertain. Germline CDR1 reads MDHEN; CDR2 reads SYDVKM. V was trimmed by 7 bases and J by 4 bases, leaving 13 bases between them. This CDR3 is built from 13 residues. Supplemented by reference TRBV28 and TRBJ2-5, the full variable domain reads DVKVTQSSRYLVKRTGEKVFLECVQDMDHENMFWYRQDPGLGLRLIYFSYDVKMKEKGDIPEGYSVSREKKERFSLILESASTNQTSMYLCASTKPKGETQYFGPGTRLLVL.

This clonotype has only a few counts. The chain couples TRBV7-2 to TRBJ1-3; D remains unclear. Germline V gene lookup returns CDR1 SGHTA and CDR2 FQGNSA. V was clipped by 1 base and J by 0 bases, with 10 bases between them. The CDR3 runs to 16 residues. The CDR3 spells CASSLGLPSSGNTIYF. The CDR3 DNA reads TGTGCCAGCAGCTTAGGACTGCCGAGCTCTGGAAACACCATATATTTT.

This clonotype was counted between two and nine times. The chain employs TRBV2 and TRBJ2-7; weak D call: TRBD1 (5 bases). V was shortened by 2 bases and J by 5 bases, with 13 bases between the two germline ends. Germline V CDR1 and CDR2: SNHLY, FYNNEI. CDR3 length equals 14 residues. CDR3 sequence: CASSEHLGVHEQYF. CDR3 nucleotides: TGTGCCAGCAGTGAACATTTAGGGGTCCACGAGCAGTACTTC.

This clonotype has only a few counts. V gene TRBV7-2 combines with J gene TRBJ2-2; D is uncertain. The CDR3 runs to 17 residues. Looked up from germline, CDR1 is SGHTA and CDR2 is FQGNSA. Trimming left V 1 base short and J 5 bases short, with 17 bases between. In nucleotides, the CDR3 is TGTGCCAGCAGCTTAGTTGCACAAAATCGATGGACCGGGGAGCTGTTTTTT. Amino acid sequence: CASSLVAQNRWTGELFF.

This clonotype was picked up a small number of times. The chain has TRBV29-1 and TRBJ1-1, with 7 bases aligning to TRBD1. Germline V CDR1 and CDR2: SQVTM, ANQGSEA. V dropped 7 bases and J dropped 7; count of bases not matched to a gene: 9. There are 12 residues in the CDR3. For the CDR3, the DNA is TGCAGCGCCGCGGGACAGCGGGATGAAGCTTTCTTT. Residues: CSAAGQRDEAFF.

The sample holds many counts of this clonotype. This chain uses TRBV24-1 with TRBJ2-7; D perhaps matches TRBD1 (6 bases). The V gene lost 0 bases and the J gene lost 3 bases, with 11 bases spanning the gap. The CDR3 is 15 amino acids. CDR1 and CDR2 (germline): KGHDR, SFDVKD. The DNA for the CDR3 is TGTGCCACCAGTGATTTGCCGGACAGAAGCTACGAGCAGTACTTC. Translation: CATSDLPDRSYEQYF.

This clonotype was found once. The chain is built from TRBV28 and TRBJ2-7; 13 positions match TRBD2. Germline CDR1 and CDR2: MDHEN and SYDVKM. The CDR3 is made up of 17 amino acids. V gave up 4 bases and J gave up 1 base; unmatched junction bases: 7. DNA of the CDR3: TGTGCCAGCAGTTCGCCGGGACTAGCGGGAACTTCCTACGAGCAGTACTTC. It yields the protein CASSSPGLAGTSYEQYF.

There are many counts of this clonotype. J is TRBJ2-7 and V is TRBV2; TRBD1 aligns across 8 bases. The CDR3 totals 13 residues. Germline V gene sequence: CDR1 SNHLY, CDR2 FYNNEI. V lost 8 bases to trimming and J lost 4 bases; unmatched junction nucleotides: 7. In DNA form, the CDR3 reads TGTGCCAGCGGAGGACAGGGACAATACGAGCAGTACTTC. As protein: CASGGQGQYEQYF.

In its sample, this clonotype was seen many times. CDR3 region: CASSQDYRGGYEQYF. DNA for the CDR3: TGCGCCAGCAGCCAAGATTACAGGGGGGGGTACGAGCAGTACTTC. This chain uses TRBV4-3 with TRBJ2-7, with D maybe TRBD1 (8 bases). CDR1 is LGHNA and CDR2 is YSLEER in the germline V gene. This CDR3 is built from 15 residues. Trimming pared 0 bases from V and 4 bases from J, leaving 13 bases between.

There are many counts of this clonotype. The V call is TRBV14, the J call TRBJ2-5, with 7 bases aligning to TRBD1. The CDR3 is made up of 14 amino acids. V lost 4 bases and J lost 7; bases outside the gene matches: 9. Germline V lookup: CDR1 SGHDN, CDR2 FVKESK. The chain's CDR3 is CASSPDRARLTQYF. The CDR3 region has the DNA TGTGCCAGCAGCCCCGACAGGGCGCGTTTGACCCAGTACTTC.

This clonotype was seen a few times. The rearrangement uses TRBV7-2 and TRBJ2-7, with TRBD2 matching over 12 bases. J was trimmed by 5 bases and V by 5 bases; bases with no gene match: 10. In germline, CDR1 is SGHTA, CDR2 FQGNSA. The CDR3 spans 16 residues. DNA of the CDR3: TGTGCCAGCAGCACCCCTAGCGGGGGGGCCAGGAACGAGCAGTACTTC. Translated, it gives CASSTPSGGARNEQYF.

This clonotype was counted ten times or more. The rearrangement uses TRBV12-3 or TRBV12-4 and TRBJ2-1; 7 nucleotides match TRBD2. This CDR3 is built from 15 residues. The V and J ends lost 3 bases and 4 bases, in that order; junction bases with no gene match: 6. The CDR3 region is CASSLRESGYNEQFF. CDR3 sequence (DNA): TGTGCCAGCAGTTTGCGGGAGAGCGGGTACAATGAGCAGTTCTTC.

The table lists this clonotype with a few counts. The CDR3 DNA reads as TGCGCCAGCAGTGCGGACCGATACACTGAAGCTTTCTTT. Amino acids: CASSADRYTEAFF. The genes are TRBV10-2 and TRBJ1-1; D call uncertain. Looked up from germline, CDR1 is WSHSY and CDR2 is SAAADI. The CDR3 totals 13 residues. V lost 4 bases, J lost 3 bases, and 9 bases lay in between.

V and J are TRBV2 and TRBJ2-3, with 9 bases identical to TRBD2. The germline gives CDR1 SNHLY, CDR2 FYNNEI. The J segment lost 9 bases and the V segment lost 0 bases, leaving 1 base of the junction unmatched. CDR3 length: 13 residues. CDR3 sequence: CASSEAAGGTQYF. The CDR3 bases are TGTGCCAGCAGTGAAGCGGCGGGGGGGACGCAGTATTTT. Combining the CDR3 with reference TRBV2 and TRBJ2-3 gives the whole variable domain EPEVTQTPSHQVTQMGQEVILRCVPISNHLYFYWYRQILGQKVEFLVSFYNNEISEKSEIFDDQFSVERPDGSNFTLKIRSTKLEDSAMYFCASSEAAGGTQYFGPGTRLTVL.

There are a few counts of this clonotype. This chain uses TRBV6-2 or TRBV6-3 with TRBJ2-2; TRBD2 agrees at 7 bases. The CDR3 length is 16 residues. CDR1 is MNHEY and CDR2 is SVGEGT in the germline V gene. Germline trimming cut 5 bases from V and 2 bases from J; bases unmatched to any gene: 8. The CDR3 here is CASSHPPGGNTGELFF. The DNA for the CDR3 is TGTGCCAGCAGTCACCCTCCGGGGGGTAACACCGGGGAGCTGTTTTTT.

This clonotype was detected a few times. The rearrangement links TRBV15 to TRBJ2-6, with no clear D. The CDR3 covers 14 residues. With 7 bases removed from V and 0 bases from J, the gap between germline ends came to 7 bases. Per the germline V gene, CDR1 is LNHNV and CDR2 is YYDKDF (reference sequence). In DNA form, the CDR3 reads TGTGCCACCAAGGGTACCTCTGGGGCCAACGTCCTGACTTTC. Its translation is CATKGTSGANVLTF.

A few counts support this clonotype. This rearrangement joins TRBV7-2 to TRBJ2-5, with D maybe TRBD2 (7 bases). Germline CDR1 reads SGHTA; CDR2 reads FQGNSA. The CDR3 is made up of 13 amino acids. Deletions cut 7 bases from V and 5 bases from J, with 14 bases between. The CDR3 loop is CASTDKGGETQYF. The CDR3 nucleotides read TGTGCCAGCACCGATAAGGGGGGGGAGACCCAGTACTTC.

This clonotype has only a few counts. The chain recombines TRBV28 with TRBJ1-4, with 8 bases matching TRBD1. The CDR3 runs to 14 residues. In germline, CDR1 is MDHEN, CDR2 SYDVKM. Trimming removed 5 bases from V and 7 bases from J; junction bases left unmatched: 6. In DNA form, the CDR3 reads TGTGCCAGCAGTCCTCGACAGGGGATTGAAAAACTGTTTTTT. Its protein product is CASSPRQGIEKLFF.

This clonotype has only a few counts. The chain employs TRBV29-1 and TRBJ2-3; maybe TRBD2 (5 bases). The CDR3 length is 13 residues. The germline V gene has CDR1 SQVTM and CDR2 ANQGSEA. V was cut by 1 base and J by 0 bases, with 5 bases left in between. This chain's CDR3 is CSVEAGSTDTQYF. CDR3 DNA: TGCAGCGTTGAAGCGGGAAGCACAGATACGCAGTATTTT.

This clonotype was observed a handful of times. The chain is built from TRBV7-3 and TRBJ2-2; 9 bases align to TRBD2. CDR3 length: 16 residues. The V gene's germline CDR1 is SGHTA and CDR2 FQGTGA. Losses at the gene ends were 2 bases for V and 2 bases for J; bases not matched to a gene: 3. This CDR3 reads CASSLAGGYNTGELFF. In DNA, the CDR3 is TGTGCCAGCAGCTTAGCGGGGGGGTACAACACCGGGGAGCTGTTTTTT.

In its sample, this clonotype was seen once. This chain joins TRBV11-3 and TRBJ2-1; D is perhaps TRBD2 (6 bases). Germline values: CDR1 SGHNT, CDR2 YENEEA. The CDR3 is 15 residues long. The V end lost 0 bases, the J end lost 4 bases, and 10 bases lay between the germline ends. In DNA, the CDR3 is TGTGCCAGCAGCTTAGATATGGGGGGATACAATGAGCAGTTCTTC. Encoded protein: CASSLDMGGYNEQFF.

This clonotype was detected only a few times. The gene calls are TRBV15 and TRBJ2-7; D perhaps matches TRBD1 (6 bases). V was trimmed by 0 bases and J by 2 bases, leaving 11 bases between them. This CDR3 spans 15 amino acids. Germline V gives CDR1 LNHNV, CDR2 YYDKDF (reference sequence). The CDR3 spells CATSREGGATYEQYF. The CDR3 DNA reads TGTGCCACCAGCAGAGAAGGGGGAGCTACCTACGAGCAGTACTTC.

This clonotype was seen many times. This chain uses TRBV30 with TRBJ2-2; D is perhaps TRBD2 (5 bases). V lost 2 bases and J 8 bases, leaving 6 bases between the germline ends. The germline gives CDR1 GTSNPN, CDR2 SVGIG (reference sequence). The CDR3 is 11 residues long. The CDR3 is CAWSWEGELFF. The CDR3, as DNA: TGTGCCTGGAGTTGGGAGGGGGAGCTGTTTTTT.

This clonotype showed up just a few times. The chain couples TRBV19 to TRBJ1-6, with 9 bases that match TRBD1. From germline, CDR1 is LNHDA and CDR2 SQIVND (reference sequence). This CDR3 spans 17 amino acids. J lost 9 bases, V lost 1 base, and 10 bases had no gene match. DNA of the CDR3: TGTGCCAGTAGTATAGGAACCGGGACAGGGACCATTTCACCCCTCCACTTT. It is translated as CASSIGTGTGTISPLHF.

The chain is built from TRBV7-2 and TRBJ2-5, with D possibly called TRBD1 or TRBD2 (7 bases each). The CDR3 runs 15 residues. The germline V gene has CDR1 SGHTA and CDR2 FQGNSA. The germline V and J ends were trimmed by 1 base and 6 bases, with 15 bases remaining between them. The CDR3 DNA sequence: TGTGCCAGCAGCTTAGGGGGAGGGGGCCTGCAGACCCAGTACTTC. It yields the protein CASSLGGGGLQTQYF.